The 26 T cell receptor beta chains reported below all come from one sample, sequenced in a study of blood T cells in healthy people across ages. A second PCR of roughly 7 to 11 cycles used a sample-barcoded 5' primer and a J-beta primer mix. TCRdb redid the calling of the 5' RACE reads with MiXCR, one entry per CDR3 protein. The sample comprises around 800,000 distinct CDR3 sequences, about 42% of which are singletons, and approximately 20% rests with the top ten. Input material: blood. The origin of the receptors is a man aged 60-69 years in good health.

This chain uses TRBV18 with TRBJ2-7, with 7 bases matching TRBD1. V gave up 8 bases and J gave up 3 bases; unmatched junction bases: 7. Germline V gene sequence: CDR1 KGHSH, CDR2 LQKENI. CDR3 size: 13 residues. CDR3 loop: CASRGTEHYEQYF. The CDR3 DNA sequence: TGTGCCAGCCGTGGGACAGAACACTACGAGCAGTACTTC.

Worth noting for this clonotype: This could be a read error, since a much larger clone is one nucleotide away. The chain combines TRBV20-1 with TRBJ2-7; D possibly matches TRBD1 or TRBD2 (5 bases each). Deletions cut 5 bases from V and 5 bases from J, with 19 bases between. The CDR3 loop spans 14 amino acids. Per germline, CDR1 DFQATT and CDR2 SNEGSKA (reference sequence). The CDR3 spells CSADPGTAIDEQYF. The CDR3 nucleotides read TGCAGTGCTGACCCCGGGACGGCTATTGACGAGCAGTACTTC.

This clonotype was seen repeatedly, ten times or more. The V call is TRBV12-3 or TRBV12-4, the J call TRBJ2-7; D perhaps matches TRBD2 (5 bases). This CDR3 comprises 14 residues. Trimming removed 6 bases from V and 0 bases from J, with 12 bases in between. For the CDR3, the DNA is TGTGCCAGCAGGCGGACTGGTAGCTCCTACGAGCAGTACTTC. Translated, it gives CASRRTGSSYEQYF.

CDR3 sequence (DNA): TGCAGTGCTAGAGGCCCGGGGCAGGCTACCTACGAGCAGTACTTC. Translation: CSARGPGQATYEQYF. The gene calls are TRBV20-1 and TRBJ2-7; D may match TRBD1 or TRBD2 (5 bases each). The germline CDR1 and CDR2 sequences are DFQATT and SNEGSKA (reference sequence). Trimming pared 1 base from V and 2 bases from J, leaving 15 bases between. The CDR3 covers 15 residues.

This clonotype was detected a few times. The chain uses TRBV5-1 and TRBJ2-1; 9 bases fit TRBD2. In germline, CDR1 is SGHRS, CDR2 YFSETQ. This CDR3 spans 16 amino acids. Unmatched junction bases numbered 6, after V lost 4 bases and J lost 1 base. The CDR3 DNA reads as TGCGCCAGCAGCGCCTATAGCGGGGGATCCTACAATGAGCAGTTCTTC. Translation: CASSAYSGGSYNEQFF. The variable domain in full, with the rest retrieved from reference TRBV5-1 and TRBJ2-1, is KAGVTQTPRYLIKTRGQQVTLSCSPISGHRSVSWYQQTPGQGLQFLFEYFSETQRNKGNFPGRFSGRQFSNSRSEMNVSTLELGDSALYLCASSAYSGGSYNEQFFGPGTRLTVL.

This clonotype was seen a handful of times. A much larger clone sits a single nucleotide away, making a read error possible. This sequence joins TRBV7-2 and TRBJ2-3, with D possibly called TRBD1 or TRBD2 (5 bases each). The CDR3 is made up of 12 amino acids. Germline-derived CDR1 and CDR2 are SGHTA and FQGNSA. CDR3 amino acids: CAHRDLPDTQCF. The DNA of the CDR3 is TGTGCCCATCGGGACCTCCCAGATACGCAGTGTTTT.

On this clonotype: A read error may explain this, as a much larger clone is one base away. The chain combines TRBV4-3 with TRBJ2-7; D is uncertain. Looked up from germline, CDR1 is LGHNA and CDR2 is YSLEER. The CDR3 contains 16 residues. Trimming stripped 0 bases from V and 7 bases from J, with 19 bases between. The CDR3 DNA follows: TGCGCCAGCAGCCAAGATCCCGCCGGGCATTACAATGAGCAGTACTTC. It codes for CASSQDPAGHYNEQYF.

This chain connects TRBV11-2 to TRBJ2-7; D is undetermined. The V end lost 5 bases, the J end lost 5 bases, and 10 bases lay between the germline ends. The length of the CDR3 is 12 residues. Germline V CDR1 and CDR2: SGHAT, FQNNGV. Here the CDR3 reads CASSLGRHEQYF. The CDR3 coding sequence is TGTGCCAGCAGCCTAGGACGTCACGAGCAGTACTTC.

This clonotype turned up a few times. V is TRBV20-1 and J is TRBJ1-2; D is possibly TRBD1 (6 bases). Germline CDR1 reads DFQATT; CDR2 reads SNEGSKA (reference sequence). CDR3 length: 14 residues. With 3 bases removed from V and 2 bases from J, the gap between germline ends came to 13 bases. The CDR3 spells CSASVKQGNYGYTF. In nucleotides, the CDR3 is TGCAGTGCTAGTGTTAAACAGGGCAACTATGGCTACACCTTC.

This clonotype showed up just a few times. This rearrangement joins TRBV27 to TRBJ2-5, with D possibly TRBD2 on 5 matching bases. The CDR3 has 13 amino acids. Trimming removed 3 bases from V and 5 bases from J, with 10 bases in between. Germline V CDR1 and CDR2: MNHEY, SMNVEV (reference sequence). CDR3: CASSFSSKETQYF. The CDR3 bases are TGTGCCAGCAGTTTCTCTAGCAAGGAGACCCAGTACTTC.

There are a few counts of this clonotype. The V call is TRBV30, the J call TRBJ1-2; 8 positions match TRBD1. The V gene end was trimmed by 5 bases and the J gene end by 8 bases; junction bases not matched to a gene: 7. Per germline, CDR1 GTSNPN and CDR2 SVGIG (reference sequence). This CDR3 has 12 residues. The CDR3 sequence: CAWRTGTLGYTF. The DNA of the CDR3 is TGTGCCTGGCGGACAGGGACGTTAGGCTACACCTTC.

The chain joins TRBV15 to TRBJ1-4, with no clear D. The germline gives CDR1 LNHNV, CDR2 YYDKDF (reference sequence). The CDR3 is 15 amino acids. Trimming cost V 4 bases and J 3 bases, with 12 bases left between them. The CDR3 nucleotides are TGTGCCACCAGCAAAGCCAGCTTTGCTAATGAAAAACTGTTTTTT. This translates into CATSKASFANEKLFF.

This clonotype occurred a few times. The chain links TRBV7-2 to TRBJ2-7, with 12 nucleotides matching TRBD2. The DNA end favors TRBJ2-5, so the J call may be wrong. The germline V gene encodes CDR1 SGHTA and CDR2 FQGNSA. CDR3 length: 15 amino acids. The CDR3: CASSFLAGGRETQYF. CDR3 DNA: TGTGCCAGCAGCTTCCTAGCGGGGGGGCGCGAGACCCAGTACTTC.

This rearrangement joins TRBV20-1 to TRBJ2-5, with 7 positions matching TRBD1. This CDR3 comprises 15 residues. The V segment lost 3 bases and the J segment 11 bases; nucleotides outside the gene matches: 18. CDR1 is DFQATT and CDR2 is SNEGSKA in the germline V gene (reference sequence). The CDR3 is CSARSTGARSNEQYF. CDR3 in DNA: TGCAGTGCTAGGTCCACAGGGGCGCGAAGCAATGAGCAGTACTTC.

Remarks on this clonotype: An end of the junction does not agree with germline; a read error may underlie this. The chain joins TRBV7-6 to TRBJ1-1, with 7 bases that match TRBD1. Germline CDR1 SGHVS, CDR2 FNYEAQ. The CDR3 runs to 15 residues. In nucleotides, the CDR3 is TGTGCCGGCAGCGCACGACAGGGCAGGAACACTGAAGCTTTCTTT. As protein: CAGSARQGRNTEAFF.

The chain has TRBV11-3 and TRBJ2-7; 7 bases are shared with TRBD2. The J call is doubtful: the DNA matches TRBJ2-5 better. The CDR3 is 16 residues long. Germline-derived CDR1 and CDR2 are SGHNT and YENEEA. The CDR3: CASSLAGTTLGETQYF. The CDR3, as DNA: TGTGCCAGCAGCTTAGCCGGGACTACCCTTGGGGAGACCCAGTACTTC.

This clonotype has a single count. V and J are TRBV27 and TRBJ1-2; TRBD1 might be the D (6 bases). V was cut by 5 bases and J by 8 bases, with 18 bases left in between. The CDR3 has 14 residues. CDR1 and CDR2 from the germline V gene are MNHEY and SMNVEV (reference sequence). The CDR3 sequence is CASSKRGQPTGYTF. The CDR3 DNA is TGTGCCAGCAGTAAGCGCGGACAGCCGACGGGCTACACCTTC.

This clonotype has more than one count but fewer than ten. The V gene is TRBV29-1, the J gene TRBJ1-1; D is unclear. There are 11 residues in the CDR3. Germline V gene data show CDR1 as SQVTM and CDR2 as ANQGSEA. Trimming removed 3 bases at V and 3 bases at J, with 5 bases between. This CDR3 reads CSVETHTEAFF. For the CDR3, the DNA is TGCAGCGTTGAGACACACACTGAAGCTTTCTTT.

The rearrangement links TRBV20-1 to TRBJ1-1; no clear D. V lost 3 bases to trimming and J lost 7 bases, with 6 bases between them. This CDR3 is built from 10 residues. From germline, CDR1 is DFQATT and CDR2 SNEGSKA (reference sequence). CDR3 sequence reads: CSARSLEAFF. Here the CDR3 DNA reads TGCAGTGCTAGGAGCCTTGAAGCTTTCTTT.

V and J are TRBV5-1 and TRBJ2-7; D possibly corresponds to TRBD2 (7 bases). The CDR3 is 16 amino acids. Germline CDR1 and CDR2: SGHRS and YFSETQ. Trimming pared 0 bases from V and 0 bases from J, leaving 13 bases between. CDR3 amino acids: CASSLGARGRSYEQYF. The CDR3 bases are TGCGCCAGCAGCTTGGGTGCGCGGGGGCGCTCCTACGAGCAGTACTTC.

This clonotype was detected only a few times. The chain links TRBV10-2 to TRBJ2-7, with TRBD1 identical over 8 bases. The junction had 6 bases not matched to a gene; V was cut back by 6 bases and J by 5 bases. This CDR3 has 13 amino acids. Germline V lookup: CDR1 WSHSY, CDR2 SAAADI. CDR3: CASRRTGSDEQYF. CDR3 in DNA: TGCGCCAGCAGGCGGACAGGGAGCGACGAGCAGTACTTC.

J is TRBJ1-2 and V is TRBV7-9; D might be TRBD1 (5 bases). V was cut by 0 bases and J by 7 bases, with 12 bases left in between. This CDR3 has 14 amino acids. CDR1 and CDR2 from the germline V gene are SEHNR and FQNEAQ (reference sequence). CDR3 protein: CASSLAGTAGGYTF. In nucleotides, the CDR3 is TGTGCCAGCAGCTTAGCGGGGACGGCGGGTGGCTACACCTTC.

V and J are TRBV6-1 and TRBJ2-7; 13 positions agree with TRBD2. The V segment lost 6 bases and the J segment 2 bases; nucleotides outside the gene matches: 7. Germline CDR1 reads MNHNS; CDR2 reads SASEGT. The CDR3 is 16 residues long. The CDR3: CASSGTSGTKTYEQYF. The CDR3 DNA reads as TGTGCCAGCAGCGGGACTAGCGGGACCAAGACCTACGAGCAGTACTTC.

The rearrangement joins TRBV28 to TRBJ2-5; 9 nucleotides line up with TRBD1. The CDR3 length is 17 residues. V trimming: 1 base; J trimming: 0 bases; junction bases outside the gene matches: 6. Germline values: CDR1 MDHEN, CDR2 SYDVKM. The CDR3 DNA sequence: TGTGCCAGCAGTTTATTTCGACAGGGGGTGGACCAAGAGACCCAGTACTTC. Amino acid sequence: CASSLFRQGVDQETQYF.

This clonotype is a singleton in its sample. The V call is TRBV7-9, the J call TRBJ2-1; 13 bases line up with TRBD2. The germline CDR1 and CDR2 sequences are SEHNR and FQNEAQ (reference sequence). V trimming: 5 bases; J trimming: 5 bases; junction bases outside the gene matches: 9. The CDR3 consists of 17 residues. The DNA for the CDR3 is TGTGCCAGCAGCCCCCGACGACTAGCGGGAGGCCACAATGAGCAGTTCTTC. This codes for CASSPRRLAGGHNEQFF.

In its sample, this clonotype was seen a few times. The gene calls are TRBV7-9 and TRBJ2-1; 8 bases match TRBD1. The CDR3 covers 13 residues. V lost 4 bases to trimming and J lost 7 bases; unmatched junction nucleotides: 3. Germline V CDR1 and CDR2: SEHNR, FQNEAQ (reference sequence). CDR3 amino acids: CASSYQGANEQFF. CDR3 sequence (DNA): TGTGCCAGCAGCTATCAGGGGGCAAATGAGCAGTTCTTC.